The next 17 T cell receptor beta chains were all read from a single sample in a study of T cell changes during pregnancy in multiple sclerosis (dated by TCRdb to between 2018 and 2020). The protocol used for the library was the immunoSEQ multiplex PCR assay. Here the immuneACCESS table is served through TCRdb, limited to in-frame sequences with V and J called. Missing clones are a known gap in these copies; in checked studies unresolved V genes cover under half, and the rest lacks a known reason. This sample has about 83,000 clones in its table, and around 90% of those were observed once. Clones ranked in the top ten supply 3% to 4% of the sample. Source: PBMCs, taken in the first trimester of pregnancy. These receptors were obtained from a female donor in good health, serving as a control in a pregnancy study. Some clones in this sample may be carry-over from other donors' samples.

The CDR3 region has the DNA TGTGCCAGCAGCCGGGACGGGACAACTAGCACAGATACGCAGTATTTT. Translation: CASSRDGTTSTDTQYF. The chain joins TRBV4-2 to TRBJ2-3; D is perhaps TRBD1 (6 bases). The CDR3 consists of 16 residues. Trimming stripped 4 bases from V and 0 bases from J, with 14 bases between. CDR1 and CDR2 from the germline V gene are LGHNA and YNFKEQ.

This CDR3 is CASSRQGQNTEAFF. CDR3 nucleotides: TGCGCCAGCAGCCGACAAGGCCAGAACACTGAAGCTTTCTTT. The chain has TRBV5-1 and TRBJ1-1, with D unclear. Trimming stripped 4 bases from V and 1 base from J, with 11 bases between. The CDR3 contains 14 residues. CDR1 is SGHRS and CDR2 is YFSETQ in the germline V gene.

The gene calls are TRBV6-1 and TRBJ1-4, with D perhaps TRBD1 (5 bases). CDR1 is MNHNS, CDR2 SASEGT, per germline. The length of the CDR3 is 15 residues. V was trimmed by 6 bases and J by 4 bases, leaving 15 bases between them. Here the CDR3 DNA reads TGTGCCAGCAGCGGGGGGGGGAACCGTAATGAAAAACTGTTTTTT. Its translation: CASSGGGNRNEKLFF.

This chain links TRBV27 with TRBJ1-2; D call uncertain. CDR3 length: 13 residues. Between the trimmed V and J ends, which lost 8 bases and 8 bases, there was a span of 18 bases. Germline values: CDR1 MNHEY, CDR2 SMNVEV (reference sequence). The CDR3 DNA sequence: TGTGCCAGCGTGCACGTAAGTGAGGCGGGCTACACCTTC. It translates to CASVHVSEAGYTF.

Here the CDR3 reads CASRVGDTDTQYF. The CDR3 coding sequence is TGCGCCAGCAGAGTAGGGGACACAGATACGCAGTATTTT. The chain joins TRBV5-1 to TRBJ2-3; possibly TRBD1 for D (5 bases). Trimming took off 5 bases at V and 2 bases at J, with 9 bases between the two ends. CDR1 and CDR2 from the germline V gene are SGHRS and YFSETQ. This CDR3 spans 13 amino acids.

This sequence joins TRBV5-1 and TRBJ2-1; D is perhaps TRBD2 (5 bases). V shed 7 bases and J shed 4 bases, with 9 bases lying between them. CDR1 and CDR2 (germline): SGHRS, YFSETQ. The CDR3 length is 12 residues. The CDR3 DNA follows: TGCGCCAGCGGAGCGGCTTACAATGAGCAGTTCTTC. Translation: CASGAAYNEQFF.

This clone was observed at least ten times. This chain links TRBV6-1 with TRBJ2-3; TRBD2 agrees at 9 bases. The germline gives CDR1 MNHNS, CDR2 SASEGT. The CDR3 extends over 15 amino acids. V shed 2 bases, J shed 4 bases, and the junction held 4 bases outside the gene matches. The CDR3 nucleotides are TGTGCCAGCAGTGAATGGAGCGGGAGGTCAGATACGCAGTATTTT. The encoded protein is CASSEWSGRSDTQYF.

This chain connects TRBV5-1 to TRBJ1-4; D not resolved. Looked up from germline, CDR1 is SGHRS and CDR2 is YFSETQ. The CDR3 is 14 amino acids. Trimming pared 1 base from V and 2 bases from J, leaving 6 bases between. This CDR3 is CASSLYGTNEKLFF. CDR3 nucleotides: TGCGCCAGCAGCTTGTACGGTACTAATGAAAAACTGTTTTTT.

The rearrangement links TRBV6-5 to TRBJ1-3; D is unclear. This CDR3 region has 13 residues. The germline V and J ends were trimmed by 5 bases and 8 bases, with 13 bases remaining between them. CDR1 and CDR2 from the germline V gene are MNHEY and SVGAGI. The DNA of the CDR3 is TGTGCCAGCAGTCCGGGTCCACGGGACACCATATATTTT. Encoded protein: CASSPGPRDTIYF.

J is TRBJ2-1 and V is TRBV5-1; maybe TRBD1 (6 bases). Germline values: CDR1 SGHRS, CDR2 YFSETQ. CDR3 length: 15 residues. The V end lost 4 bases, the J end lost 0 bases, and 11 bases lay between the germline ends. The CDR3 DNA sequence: TGCGCCAGCAGCCTGGACAGCAGCTCCTACAATGAGCAGTTCTTC. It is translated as CASSLDSSSYNEQFF.

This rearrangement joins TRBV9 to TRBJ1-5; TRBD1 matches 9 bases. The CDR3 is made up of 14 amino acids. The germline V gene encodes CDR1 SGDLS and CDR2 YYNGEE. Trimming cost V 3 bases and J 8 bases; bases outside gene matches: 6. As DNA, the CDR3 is TGTGCCAGCAGCGATACAGGGGGCTTTGAGCCCCAGCATTTT. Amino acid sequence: CASSDTGGFEPQHF.

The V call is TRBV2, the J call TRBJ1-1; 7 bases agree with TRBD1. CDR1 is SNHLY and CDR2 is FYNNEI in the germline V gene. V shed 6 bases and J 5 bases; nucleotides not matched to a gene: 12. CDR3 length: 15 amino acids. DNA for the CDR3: TGTGCCAGCAGGATAGGACAGGCGGTCAGTACTGAAGCTTTCTTT. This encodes CASRIGQAVSTEAFF. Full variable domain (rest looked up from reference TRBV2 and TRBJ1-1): EPEVTQTPSHQVTQMGQEVILRCVPISNHLYFYWYRQILGQKVEFLVSFYNNEISEKSEIFDDQFSVERPDGSNFTLKIRSTKLEDSAMYFCASRIGQAVSTEAFFGQGTRLTVV.

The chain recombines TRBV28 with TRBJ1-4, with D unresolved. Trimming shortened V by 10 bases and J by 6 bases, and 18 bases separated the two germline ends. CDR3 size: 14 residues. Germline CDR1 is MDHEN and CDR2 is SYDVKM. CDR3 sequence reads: CATSHGREHEKLFF. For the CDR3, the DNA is TGTGCCACCTCCCATGGGCGGGAACATGAAAAACTGTTTTTT.

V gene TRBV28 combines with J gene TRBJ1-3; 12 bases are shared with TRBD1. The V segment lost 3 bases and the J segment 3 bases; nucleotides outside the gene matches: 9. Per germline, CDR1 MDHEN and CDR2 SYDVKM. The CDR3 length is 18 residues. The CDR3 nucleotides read TGTGCCAGCAGTTTTTACTCCGGGACAGGGGGCTATGGAAACACCATATATTTT. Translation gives CASSFYSGTGGYGNTIYF.

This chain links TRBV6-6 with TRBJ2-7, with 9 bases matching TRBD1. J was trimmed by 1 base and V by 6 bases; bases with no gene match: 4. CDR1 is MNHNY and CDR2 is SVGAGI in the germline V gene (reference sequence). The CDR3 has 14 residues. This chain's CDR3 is CASREGQGSYEQYF. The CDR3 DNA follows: TGTGCCAGCAGGGAGGGACAGGGTTCCTACGAGCAGTACTTC.

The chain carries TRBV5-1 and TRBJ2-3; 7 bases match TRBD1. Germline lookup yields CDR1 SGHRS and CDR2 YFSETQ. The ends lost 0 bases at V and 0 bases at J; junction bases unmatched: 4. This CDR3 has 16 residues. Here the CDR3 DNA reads TGCGCCAGCAGCTTGGGCCAGGGACAGAGCACAGATACGCAGTATTTT. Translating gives CASSLGQGQSTDTQYF.

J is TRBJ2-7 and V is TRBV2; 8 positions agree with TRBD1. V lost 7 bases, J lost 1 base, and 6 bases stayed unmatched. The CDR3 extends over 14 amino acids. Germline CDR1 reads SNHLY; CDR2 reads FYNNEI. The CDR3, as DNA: TGTGCCAGCAACGGACAGGGTGCTTCCTACGAGCAGTACTTC. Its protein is CASNGQGASYEQYF.